The T cell receptor (beta chain) under discussion was sequenced for a study of cytomegalovirus exposure and HLA in healthy donors. Findings of the study overall: No immune exposure information besides CMV serostatus was available. A list of roughly 160 TCR beta chains associated with cytomegalovirus was given. Earlier analysis found most TCR beta V segments productive about 90% or about 30% of the time.

The germline V and J ends were trimmed by 1 base and 10 bases, with 15 bases remaining between them. Looked up from germline, CDR1 is LGHNA and CDR2 is YNFKEQ. CDR3 length equals 14 residues. Turning to this clone: Its specificity is not known.

The PCR contained 60 Vbeta and 13 Jbeta primers. Libraries were prepared by immunoSEQ multiplex PCR; TCRdb keeps only in-frame clonotypes and omits some of them. The table shows approximately 150,000 clones, with 65% to 70% occurring only once. V gene TRBV4-2 combines with J gene TRBJ2-3; D is possibly TRBD2 (6 bases). The clonotype comes from a woman aged 18 to 35 in good health and CMV-seropositive. Sequenced: PBMCs. This CDR3 reads CASSQGLSSDPQYF. The CDR3 DNA sequence: TGTGCCAGCAGCCAAGGCCTGTCTAGCGATCCGCAGTATTTT.